Detailed here is one TCR beta chain. What it recognizes is unknown. This sample stems from a study of cytomegalovirus exposure and HLA in healthy donors. Notes on the study in general: Cytomegalovirus association was listed for about 150 TCR beta chains. Across donors, most TCRs were seen rarely, yet some public ones were widespread. Sequencing had likely introduced a cluster of highly shared sequence variants as an artifact.

Per the germline V gene, CDR1 is SGHRS and CDR2 is YFSETQ. This CDR3 has 15 amino acids. The ends were cut back, 4 bases at V and 4 bases at J, with 17 bases in the middle. Vbeta (60) and Jbeta (13) primers were used in the PCR. Profiled with immunoSEQ multiplex PCR; TCRdb holds only in-frame clones, not every one. In the table there are 120,000 to 150,000 clones, 70% to 80% of which are singletons. The source of this sequence is a middle-aged man in good health and CMV-seropositive. Specimen: PBMCs. This chain connects TRBV5-1 to TRBJ1-2; D is possibly TRBD1 (5 bases). Written as DNA, the CDR3 is TGCGCCAGCAGCCTTCGAACGGGGGAAGTCTATGGCTACACCTTC. Protein: CASSLRTGEVYGYTF.